A single sample is the source of the 28 T cell receptor beta chains below, sequenced in a study of blood T cell repertoires in COVID-19. Some clones are missing from TCRdb's copy, which holds only in-frame ones; the method was immunoSEQ multiplex PCR. The data hold around 180,000 clones, with 79% observed a single time. Sequencing was performed on peripheral blood. The receptors were sampled from a man aged 55 to 69 with active or convalescent COVID-19.

This sequence joins TRBV5-5 and TRBJ2-1; a possible D gene is TRBD1 (5 bases). CDR3 length equals 14 residues. V was pared by 1 base and J by 3 bases, with 8 bases between. Germline CDR1 is SGHKS and CDR2 is YYEKEE (reference sequence). The CDR3 DNA reads as TGTGCCAGCAGCTTGATGCAGGGCTACAATGAGCAGTTCTTC. Protein sequence: CASSLMQGYNEQFF.

The chain links TRBV19 to TRBJ2-5, with D unclear. The CDR3 runs 13 residues. The germline V gene encodes CDR1 LNHDA and CDR2 SQIVND (reference sequence). The V and J ends lost 9 bases and 3 bases respectively, with 14 bases between them. DNA of the CDR3: TGTGCCAGCTCCCGGTCAAACGAAGAGACCCAGTACTTC. It specifies CASSRSNEETQYF.

CDR3 in DNA: TGCGCCAGCAGCTTGGCCTCTAATGAAAAACTGTTTTTT. Protein: CASSLASNEKLFF. The chain joins TRBV5-1 to TRBJ1-4; no clear D gene. With 0 bases removed from V and 3 bases from J, the gap between germline ends came to 3 bases. CDR1 and CDR2 (germline): SGHRS, YFSETQ. The CDR3 length is 13 residues.

The chain is built from TRBV29-1 and TRBJ2-5, with D unresolved. V was pared by 4 bases and J by 5 bases, with 5 bases between. The CDR3 length is 10 residues. Germline V gene data show CDR1 as SQVTM and CDR2 as ANQGSEA. For the CDR3, the DNA is TGCAGCGTTGTTAGTGAGACCCAGTACTTC. Its protein product is CSVVSETQYF.

V usage is TRBV6-1 and J usage is TRBJ2-1; 11 positions match TRBD2. Germline CDR1 is MNHNS and CDR2 is SASEGT. Trimming cost V 5 bases and J 5 bases; bases outside gene matches: 5. The CDR3 consists of 15 residues. The CDR3 sequence is CASSMGLAADNEQFF. The DNA for the CDR3 is TGTGCCAGCAGTATGGGACTAGCGGCGGACAATGAGCAGTTCTTC.

This rearrangement joins TRBV30 to TRBJ1-1, with D possibly being TRBD1 (6 bases). From germline, CDR1 is GTSNPN and CDR2 SVGIG (reference sequence). V was clipped by 4 bases and J by 9 bases, with 15 bases between them. There are 12 residues in the CDR3. This chain's CDR3 is CAWTILQGKAFF. The CDR3 DNA is TGTGCCTGGACCATCTTACAGGGAAAAGCTTTCTTT.

CDR3 nucleotides: TGTGCCAGCAGCCGTGGAGACACAGGGATTCGAGAGACCCAGTACTTC. Its translation is CASSRGDTGIRETQYF. The chain joins TRBV11-3 to TRBJ2-5, with D perhaps matching TRBD1 (6 bases). The V and J ends lost 5 bases and 4 bases respectively, with 20 bases between them. The CDR3 loop spans 16 amino acids. In germline, CDR1 is SGHNT, CDR2 YENEEA.

The chain combines TRBV7-9 with TRBJ1-6; 7 bases map to TRBD1. CDR1 and CDR2 (germline): SEHNR, FQNEAQ (reference sequence). V trimming: 2 bases; J trimming: 7 bases; junction bases outside the gene matches: 8. The CDR3 extends over 16 amino acids. The CDR3 DNA follows: TGTGCCAGCAGCTTAACGTCGACAGGGTCGAATTCACCCCTCCACTTT. It specifies CASSLTSTGSNSPLHF.

This chain links TRBV19 with TRBJ2-7, with no clear D. This CDR3 has 12 residues. Between the trimmed V and J ends, which lost 6 bases and 4 bases, there was a span of 10 bases. Germline values: CDR1 LNHDA, CDR2 SQIVND (reference sequence). The CDR3 DNA sequence: TGTGCCAGTAGCACCTCTCAGTACGAGCAGTACTTC. Translated: CASSTSQYEQYF.

The CDR3 reads CASSEQGPNNEKLFF. The CDR3, as DNA: TGTGCCAGCAGTGAACAGGGGCCAAATAATGAAAAACTGTTTTTT. The chain employs TRBV28 and TRBJ1-4, with 7 nucleotides matching TRBD1. CDR3 length: 15 residues. The junction had 7 bases not matched to a gene; V was cut back by 5 bases and J by 4 bases. In germline, CDR1 is MDHEN, CDR2 SYDVKM.

The rearrangement links TRBV5-1 to TRBJ1-5, with D maybe TRBD1 (6 bases). Germline V gives CDR1 SGHRS, CDR2 YFSETQ. V shed 4 bases and J shed 1 base, with 9 bases lying between them. This CDR3 region has 14 residues. The CDR3 DNA reads as TGCGCCAGCAGCCTGACAGGCAGCAATCAGCCCCAGCATTTT. Amino acids: CASSLTGSNQPQHF.

V usage is TRBV5-1 and J usage is TRBJ2-3; 10 bases are a match to TRBD2. The V and J ends lost 4 bases and 0 bases, in that order; junction bases with no gene match: 8. The CDR3 consists of 17 residues. Looked up from germline, CDR1 is SGHRS and CDR2 is YFSETQ. The CDR3 region has the DNA TGCGCCAGCAGCCCTAGCGGGAGTCGTTTTAGCACAGATACGCAGTATTTT. Translated: CASSPSGSRFSTDTQYF.

This clone was counted only a few times. V usage is TRBV18 and J usage is TRBJ1-6, with a possible D match to TRBD1 (5 bases). The V gene lost 3 bases and the J gene lost 7 bases, with 16 bases spanning the gap. This CDR3 has 16 amino acids. CDR1 and CDR2 from the germline V gene are KGHSH and LQKENI. The CDR3 is CASSPAQGAGNSPLHF. The DNA of the CDR3 is TGTGCCAGCTCACCTGCTCAGGGTGCGGGGAATTCACCCCTCCACTTT.

J is TRBJ2-7 and V is TRBV10-3; D is possibly TRBD1 (6 bases). The CDR3 consists of 14 residues. Germline V gene sequence: CDR1 ENHRY, CDR2 SYGVKD. V was clipped by 4 bases and J by 2 bases, with 12 bases between them. The CDR3 DNA is TGTGCCATCAGTGGCGTGGGGGCTGCCTACGAGCAGTACTTC. This sequence encodes CAISGVGAAYEQYF.

V is TRBV15 and J is TRBJ2-3, with TRBD1 identical over 9 bases. Losses at the gene ends were 2 bases for V and 1 base for J; bases not matched to a gene: 7. CDR1 is LNHNV and CDR2 is YYDKDF in the germline V gene (reference sequence). This CDR3 is 17 amino acids long. The CDR3 DNA reads as TGTGCCACCAGCAGACCTACAGGGGGCTATCGCACAGATACGCAGTATTTT. Its translation: CATSRPTGGYRTDTQYF. Using reference TRBV15 and TRBJ2-3 for the parts outside the CDR3, the full variable domain is DAMVIQNPRYQVTQFGKPVTLSCSQTLNHNVMYWYQQKSSQAPKLLFHYYDKDFNNEADTPDNFQSRRPNTSFCFLDIRSPGLGDTAMYLCATSRPTGGYRTDTQYFGPGTRLTVL.

The chain joins TRBV18 to TRBJ2-2; possibly TRBD1 for D (5 bases). V lost 3 bases to trimming and J lost 4 bases, with 12 bases between them. CDR1 and CDR2 from the germline V gene are KGHSH and LQKENI. The length of the CDR3 is 15 residues. The CDR3 protein is CASSPLTVSTGELFF. Written as DNA, the CDR3 is TGTGCCAGCTCACCCCTGACAGTATCCACCGGGGAGCTGTTTTTT. The full variable domain, with the rest looked up from reference TRBV18 and TRBJ2-2, is NAGVMQNPRHLVRRRGQEARLRCSPMKGHSHVYWYRQLPEEGLKFMVYLQKENIIDESGMPKERFSAEFPKEGPSILRIQQVVRGDSAAYFCASSPLTVSTGELFFGEGSRLTVL.

This clone was seen once. This chain connects TRBV24-1 to TRBJ2-5; possible D gene TRBD1, 7 bases. Germline CDR1 reads KGHDR; CDR2 reads SFDVKD. The CDR3 loop spans 18 amino acids. Between the trimmed V and J ends, which lost 5 bases and 1 base, there was a span of 22 bases. This chain's CDR3 is CATSAPGTGAGGQETQYF. In DNA, the CDR3 is TGTGCCACCAGTGCCCCAGGGACGGGGGCAGGGGGCCAAGAGACCCAGTACTTC.

This chain joins TRBV3-1 (or the pseudogene TRBV3-2) and TRBJ2-2, with D perhaps matching TRBD1 (5 bases). Germline loops: CDR1 LGHDT, CDR2 YNNKEL (reference sequence). The CDR3 sequence is 18 residues long. V gave up 4 bases and J gave up 2 bases, with 20 bases separating them. The CDR3 DNA is TGTGCCAGCAGCCCTAGACAGCTCACACTTATTAACACCGGGGAGCTGTTTTTT. Translating gives CASSPRQLTLINTGELFF.

The chain carries TRBV7-2 and TRBJ1-3; D not resolved. Germline CDR1 reads SGHTA; CDR2 reads FQGNSA. Trimming removed 7 bases at V and 4 bases at J, with 20 bases between. CDR3 size: 16 residues. The CDR3 nucleotides are TGTGCCAGCACCGCCTCTGCCTCGGCGGCAGGAAACACCATATATTTT. Translating gives CASTASASAAGNTIYF.

The rearrangement uses TRBV18 and TRBJ2-3; TRBD1 agrees at 9 bases. The CDR3 is made up of 15 amino acids. V lost 1 base, J lost 4 bases, and 3 bases stayed unmatched. Germline lookup yields CDR1 KGHSH and CDR2 LQKENI. This CDR3 is CASSPRTGGSDTQYF. CDR3 DNA sequence: TGTGCCAGCTCACCACGCACAGGGGGCTCAGATACGCAGTATTTT. The full variable domain, its missing parts supplied by reference TRBV18 and TRBJ2-3, is NAGVMQNPRHLVRRRGQEARLRCSPMKGHSHVYWYRQLPEEGLKFMVYLQKENIIDESGMPKERFSAEFPKEGPSILRIQQVVRGDSAAYFCASSPRTGGSDTQYFGPGTRLTVL.

The chain couples TRBV25-1 to TRBJ1-6; tentative D call: TRBD1 (6 bases). This CDR3 is built from 14 residues. CDR1 is MGHDK and CDR2 is SYGVNS in the germline V gene. The V gene lost 4 bases and the J gene lost 5 bases, with 9 bases spanning the gap. The CDR3 nucleotides read TGTGCCAGCAGTGGTACAGGGAATAATTCACCCCTCCACTTT. It specifies CASSGTGNNSPLHF.

This clone was recorded a few times. This chain uses TRBV25-1 with TRBJ2-5; a weak D match, TRBD1 (5 bases). V was pared by 4 bases and J by 2 bases, with 11 bases between. From germline, CDR1 is MGHDK and CDR2 SYGVNS. The CDR3 consists of 14 residues. CDR3 amino acids: CASSVRGWQETQYF. CDR3 bases: TGTGCCAGCAGTGTTAGGGGCTGGCAAGAGACCCAGTACTTC.

The chain joins TRBV28 to TRBJ1-5; the D is unclear. Germline V gene lookup returns CDR1 MDHEN and CDR2 SYDVKM. Trimming stripped 2 bases from V and 4 bases from J, with 9 bases between. The CDR3 spans 14 residues. This chain's CDR3 is CASSLPAGNQPQHF. The CDR3 DNA follows: TGTGCCAGCAGTTTACCGGCCGGGAATCAGCCCCAGCATTTT.

The rearrangement links TRBV19 to TRBJ1-2; tentatively, D is TRBD1 (6 bases). The CDR3 is made up of 14 amino acids. V dropped 7 bases and J dropped 7 bases, with 19 bases sitting between them. Germline V lookup: CDR1 LNHDA, CDR2 SQIVND (reference sequence). This CDR3 is CASINPGELPGYTF. The CDR3 region has the DNA TGTGCCAGTATCAACCCAGGGGAGTTACCTGGCTACACCTTC.

This clone was recorded a few times. The genes are TRBV25-1 and TRBJ2-3, with 10 bases matching TRBD2. CDR3 size: 15 residues. Looked up from germline, CDR1 is MGHDK and CDR2 is SYGVNS. V shed 2 bases, J shed 3 bases, and the junction held 2 bases outside the gene matches. The CDR3 DNA sequence: TGTGCCAGCAGTGAAACAGCGGGAGGGACAGATACGCAGTATTTT. Its translation: CASSETAGGTDTQYF.

The rearrangement links TRBV29-1 to TRBJ2-5; 12 positions agree with TRBD1. CDR3 size: 15 residues. The V gene end was trimmed by 6 bases and the J gene end by 4 bases; junction bases not matched to a gene: 9. The germline V gene encodes CDR1 SQVTM and CDR2 ANQGSEA. The DNA of the CDR3 is TGCAGCGTAATTCGGGACAGGGGGCGGGCAGAGACCCAGTACTTC. Protein sequence: CSVIRDRGRAETQYF. The full variable domain, its missing parts supplied by reference TRBV29-1 and TRBJ2-5, is SAVISQKPSRDICQRGTSLTIQCQVDSQVTMMFWYRQQPGQSLTLIATANQGSEATYESGFVIDKFPISRPNLTFSTLTVSNMSPEDSSIYLCSVIRDRGRAETQYFGPGTRLLVL.

This chain uses TRBV13 with TRBJ2-7, with 7 positions matching TRBD2. V lost 5 bases and J lost 7; bases outside the gene matches: 20. Germline CDR1 PRHDT, CDR2 FYEKMQ (reference sequence). The CDR3 consists of 17 residues. Here the CDR3 DNA reads TGTGCCAGCAGCACCACGTTCTTCGGAGGGAGGGCGGGTGAGCAGTACTTC. It yields the protein CASSTTFFGGRAGEQYF.

This clone was seen once. The rearrangement links TRBV5-1 to TRBJ2-2; D uncertain. Germline V gene lookup returns CDR1 SGHRS and CDR2 YFSETQ. Trimming took off 4 bases at V and 3 bases at J, with 13 bases between the two ends. This CDR3 has 15 residues. CDR3: CASSPRAQDTGELFF. The CDR3 bases are TGCGCCAGCAGCCCCCGCGCTCAGGACACCGGGGAGCTGTTTTTT.